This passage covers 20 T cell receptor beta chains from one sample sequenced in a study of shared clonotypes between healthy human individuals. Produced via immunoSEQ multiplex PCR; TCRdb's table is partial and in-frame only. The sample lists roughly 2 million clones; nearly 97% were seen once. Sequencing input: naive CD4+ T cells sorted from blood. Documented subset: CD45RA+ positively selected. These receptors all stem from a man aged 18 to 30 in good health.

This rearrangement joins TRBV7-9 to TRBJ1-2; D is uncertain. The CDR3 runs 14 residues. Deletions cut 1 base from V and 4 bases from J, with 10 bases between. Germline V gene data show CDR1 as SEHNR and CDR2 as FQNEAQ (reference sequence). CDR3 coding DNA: TGTGCCAGCAGCTTAGAAATTGGGAGCTATGGCTACACCTTC. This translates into CASSLEIGSYGYTF.

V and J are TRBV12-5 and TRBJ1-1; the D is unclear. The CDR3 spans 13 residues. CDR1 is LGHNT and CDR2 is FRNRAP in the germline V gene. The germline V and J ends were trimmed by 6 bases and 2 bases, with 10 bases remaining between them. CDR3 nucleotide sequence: TGTGCTAGTGGACTGACACCTAACACTGAAGCTTTCTTT. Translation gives CASGLTPNTEAFF.

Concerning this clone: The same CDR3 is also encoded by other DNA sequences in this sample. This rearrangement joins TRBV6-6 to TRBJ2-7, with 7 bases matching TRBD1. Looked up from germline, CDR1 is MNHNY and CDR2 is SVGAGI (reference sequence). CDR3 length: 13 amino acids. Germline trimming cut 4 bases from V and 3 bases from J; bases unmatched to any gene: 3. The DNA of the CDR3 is TGTGCCAGCAGTTTGGGACAGAACTACGAGCAGTACTTC. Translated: CASSLGQNYEQYF.

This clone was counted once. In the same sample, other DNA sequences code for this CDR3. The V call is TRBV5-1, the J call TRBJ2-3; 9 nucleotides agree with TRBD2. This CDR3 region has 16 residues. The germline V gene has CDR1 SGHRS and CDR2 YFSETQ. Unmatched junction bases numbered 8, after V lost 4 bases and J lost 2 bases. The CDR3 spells CASSPPGLATTDTQYF. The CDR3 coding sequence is TGCGCCAGCAGCCCGCCCGGACTAGCGACCACAGATACGCAGTATTTT.

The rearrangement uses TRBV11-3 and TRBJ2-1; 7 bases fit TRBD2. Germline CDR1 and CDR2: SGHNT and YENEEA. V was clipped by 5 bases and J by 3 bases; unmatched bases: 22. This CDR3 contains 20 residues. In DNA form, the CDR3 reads TGTGCCAGCAGCCCGCTGTGCGGGAGAATATTGATTAGAGGCTACAATGAGCAGTTCTTC. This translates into CASSPLCGRILIRGYNEQFF.

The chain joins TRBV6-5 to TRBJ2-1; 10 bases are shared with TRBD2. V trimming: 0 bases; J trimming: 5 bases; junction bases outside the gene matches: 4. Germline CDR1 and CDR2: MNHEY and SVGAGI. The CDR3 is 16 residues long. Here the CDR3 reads CASSYSSGGVHNEQFF. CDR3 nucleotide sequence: TGTGCCAGCAGTTACTCGAGCGGGGGGGTTCACAATGAGCAGTTCTTC.

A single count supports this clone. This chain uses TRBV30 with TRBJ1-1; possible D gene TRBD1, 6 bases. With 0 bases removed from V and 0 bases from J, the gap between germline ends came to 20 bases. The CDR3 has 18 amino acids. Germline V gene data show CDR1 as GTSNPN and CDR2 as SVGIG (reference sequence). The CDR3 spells CAWSVRRGAGQMNTEAFF. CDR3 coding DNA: TGTGCCTGGAGTGTACGGAGGGGGGCTGGGCAAATGAACACTGAAGCTTTCTTT.

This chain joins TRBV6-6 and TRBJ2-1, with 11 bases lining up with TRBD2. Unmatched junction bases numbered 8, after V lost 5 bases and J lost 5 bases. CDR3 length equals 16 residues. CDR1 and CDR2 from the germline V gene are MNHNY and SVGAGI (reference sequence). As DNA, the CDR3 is TGTGCCAGCAGTCTTCGGACTAGCGGGTCCCACAATGAGCAGTTCTTC. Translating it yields CASSLRTSGSHNEQFF.

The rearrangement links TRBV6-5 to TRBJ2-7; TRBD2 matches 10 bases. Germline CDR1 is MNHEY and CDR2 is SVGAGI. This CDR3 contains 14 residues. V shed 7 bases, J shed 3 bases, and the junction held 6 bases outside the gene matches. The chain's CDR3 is CASNRAGGFYEQYF. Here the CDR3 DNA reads TGTGCCAGCAACCGAGCGGGGGGGTTCTACGAGCAGTACTTC.

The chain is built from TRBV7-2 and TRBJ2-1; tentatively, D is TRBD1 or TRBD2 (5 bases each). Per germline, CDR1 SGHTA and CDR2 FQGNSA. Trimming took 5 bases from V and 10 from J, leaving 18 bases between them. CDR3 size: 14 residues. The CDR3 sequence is CASSAPGAPWEQFF. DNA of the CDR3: TGTGCCAGCAGCGCCCCCGGGGCGCCCTGGGAGCAGTTCTTC. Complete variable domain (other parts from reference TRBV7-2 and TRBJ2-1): GAGVSQSPSNKVTEKGKDVELRCDPISGHTALYWYRQSLGQGLEFLIYFQGNSAPDKSGLPSDRFSAERTGGSVSTLTIQRTQQEDSAVYLCASSAPGAPWEQFFGPGTRLTVL.

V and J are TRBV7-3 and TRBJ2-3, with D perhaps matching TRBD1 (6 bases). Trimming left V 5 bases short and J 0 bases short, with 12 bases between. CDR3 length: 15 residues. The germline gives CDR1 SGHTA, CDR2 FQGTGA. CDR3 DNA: TGTGCCAGCAGCGGTTCAGGGGTGAGCACAGATACGCAGTATTTT. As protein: CASSGSGVSTDTQYF.

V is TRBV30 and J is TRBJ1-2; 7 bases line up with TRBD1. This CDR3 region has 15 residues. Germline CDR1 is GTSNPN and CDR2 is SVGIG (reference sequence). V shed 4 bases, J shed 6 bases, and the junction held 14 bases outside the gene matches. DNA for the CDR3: TGTGCCTGGACACAAAAGGCGACAGGGCCTAATGGCTACACCTTC. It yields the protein CAWTQKATGPNGYTF. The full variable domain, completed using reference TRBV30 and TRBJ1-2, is SQTIHQWPATLVQPVGSPLSLECTVEGTSNPNLYWYRQAAGRGLQLLFYSVGIGQISSEVPQNLSASRPQDRQFILSSKKLLLSDSGFYLCAWTQKATGPNGYTFGSGTRLTVV.

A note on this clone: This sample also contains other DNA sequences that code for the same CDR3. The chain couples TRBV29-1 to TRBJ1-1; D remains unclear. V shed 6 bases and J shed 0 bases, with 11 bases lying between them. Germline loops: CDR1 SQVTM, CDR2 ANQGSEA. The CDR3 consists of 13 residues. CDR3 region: CSVAAGLNTEAFF. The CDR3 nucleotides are TGCAGCGTCGCGGCGGGTTTGAACACTGAAGCTTTCTTT.

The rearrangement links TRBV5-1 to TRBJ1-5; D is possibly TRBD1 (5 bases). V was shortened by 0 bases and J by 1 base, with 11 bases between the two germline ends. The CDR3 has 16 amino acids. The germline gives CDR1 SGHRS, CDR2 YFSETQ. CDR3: CASSLESGSSNQPQHF. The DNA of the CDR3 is TGCGCCAGCAGCTTGGAGTCAGGGTCGAGCAATCAGCCCCAGCATTTT. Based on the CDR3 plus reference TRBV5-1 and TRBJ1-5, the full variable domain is KAGVTQTPRYLIKTRGQQVTLSCSPISGHRSVSWYQQTPGQGLQFLFEYFSETQRNKGNFPGRFSGRQFSNSRSEMNVSTLELGDSALYLCASSLESGSSNQPQHFGDGTRLSIL.

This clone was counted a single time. The CDR3 reads CASSDRAPLWETQYF. The CDR3 nucleotides are TGTGCCAGCAGTGATCGGGCCCCCCTCTGGGAGACCCAGTACTTC. The genes are TRBV6-1 and TRBJ2-5, with D uncertain. CDR1 and CDR2 (germline): MNHNS, SASEGT. CDR3 length: 15 amino acids. The V and J ends lost 3 bases and 5 bases respectively, with 16 bases between them.

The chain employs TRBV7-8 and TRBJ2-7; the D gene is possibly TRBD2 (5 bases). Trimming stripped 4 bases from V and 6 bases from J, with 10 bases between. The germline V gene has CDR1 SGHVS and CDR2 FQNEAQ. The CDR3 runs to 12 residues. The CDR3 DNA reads TGTGCCAGCAGCTACCGAACTAGCGAGCAGTACTTC. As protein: CASSYRTSEQYF.

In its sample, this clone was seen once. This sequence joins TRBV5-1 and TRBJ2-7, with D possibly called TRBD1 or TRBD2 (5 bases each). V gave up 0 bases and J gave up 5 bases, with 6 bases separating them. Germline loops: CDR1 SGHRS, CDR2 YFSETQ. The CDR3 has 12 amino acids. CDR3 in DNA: TGCGCCAGCAGCTTGGGAGGGGACGAGCAGTACTTC. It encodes CASSLGGDEQYF.

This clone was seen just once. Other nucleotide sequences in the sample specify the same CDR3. The CDR3 protein is CASSFAGNEQFF. The CDR3 nucleotides read TGCGCCAGCAGCTTCGCGGGCAATGAGCAGTTCTTC. The chain is built from TRBV5-1 and TRBJ2-1; TRBD2 might be the D (5 bases). The CDR3 is made up of 12 amino acids. The V gene lost 2 bases and the J gene lost 6 bases, with 6 bases spanning the gap. CDR1 and CDR2 from the germline V gene are SGHRS and YFSETQ.

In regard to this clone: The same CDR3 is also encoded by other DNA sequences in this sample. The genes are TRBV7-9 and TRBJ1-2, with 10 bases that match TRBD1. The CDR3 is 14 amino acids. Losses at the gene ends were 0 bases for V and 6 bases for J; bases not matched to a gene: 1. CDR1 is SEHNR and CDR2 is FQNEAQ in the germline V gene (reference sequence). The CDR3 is CASSLAGTGDGYTF. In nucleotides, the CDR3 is TGTGCCAGCAGCTTAGCCGGGACAGGGGATGGCTACACCTTC.

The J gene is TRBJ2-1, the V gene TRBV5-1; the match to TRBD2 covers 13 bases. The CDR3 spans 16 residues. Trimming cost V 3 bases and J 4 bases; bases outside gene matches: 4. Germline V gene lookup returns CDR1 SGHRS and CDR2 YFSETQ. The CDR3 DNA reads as TGCGCCAGCAGCTACCGGACTAGCGGGGGTTACAATGAGCAGTTCTTC. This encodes CASSYRTSGGYNEQFF.